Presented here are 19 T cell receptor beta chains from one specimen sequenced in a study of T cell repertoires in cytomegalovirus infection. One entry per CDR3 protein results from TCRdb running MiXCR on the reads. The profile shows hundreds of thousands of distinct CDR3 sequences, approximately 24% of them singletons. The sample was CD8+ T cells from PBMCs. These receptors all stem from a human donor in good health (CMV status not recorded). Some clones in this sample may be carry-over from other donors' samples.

CDR3 sequence: CAISVEPMNTEAFF. The CDR3 region has the DNA TGTGCCATCAGTGTTGAACCCATGAACACTGAAGCTTTCTTT. This chain connects TRBV10-3 to TRBJ1-1, with unresolved D. The CDR3 has 14 residues. V shed 4 bases and J shed 0 bases, with 9 bases lying between them. Germline values: CDR1 ENHRY, CDR2 SYGVKD.

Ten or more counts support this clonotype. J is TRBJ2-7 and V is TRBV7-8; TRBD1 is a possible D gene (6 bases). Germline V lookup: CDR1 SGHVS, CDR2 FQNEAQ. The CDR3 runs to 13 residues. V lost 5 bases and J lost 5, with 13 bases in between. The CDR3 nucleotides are TGTGCCAGCAGCGCCCAACAGGGTCACGAGCAGTACTTC. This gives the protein CASSAQQGHEQYF.

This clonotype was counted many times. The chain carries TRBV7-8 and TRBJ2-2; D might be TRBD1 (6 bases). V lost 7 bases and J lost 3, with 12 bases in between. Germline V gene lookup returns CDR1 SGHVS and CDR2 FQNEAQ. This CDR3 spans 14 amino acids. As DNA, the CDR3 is TGTGCCAGCATTGCCAGGGGCGACACCGGGGAGCTGTTTTTT. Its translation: CASIARGDTGELFF.

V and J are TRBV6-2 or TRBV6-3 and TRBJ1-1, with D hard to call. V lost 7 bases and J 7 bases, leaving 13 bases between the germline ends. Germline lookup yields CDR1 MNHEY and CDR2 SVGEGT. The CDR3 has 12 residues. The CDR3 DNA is TGTGCCAGCACGCGGTATGGAATTGAAGCTTTCTTT. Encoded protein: CASTRYGIEAFF.

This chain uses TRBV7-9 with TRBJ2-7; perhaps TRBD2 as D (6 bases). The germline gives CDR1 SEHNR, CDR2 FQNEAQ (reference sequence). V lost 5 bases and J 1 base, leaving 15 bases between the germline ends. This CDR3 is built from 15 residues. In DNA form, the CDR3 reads TGTGCCAGCAGCGGAGTGGTGGGGGGATCCTACGAGCAGTACTTC. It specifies CASSGVVGGSYEQYF.

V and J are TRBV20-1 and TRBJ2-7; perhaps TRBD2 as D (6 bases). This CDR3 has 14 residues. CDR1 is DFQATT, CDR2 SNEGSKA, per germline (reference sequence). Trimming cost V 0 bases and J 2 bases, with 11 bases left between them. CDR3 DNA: TGCAGTGCTAGAGAATCGGGGGAGACCTACGAGCAGTACTTC. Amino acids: CSARESGETYEQYF.

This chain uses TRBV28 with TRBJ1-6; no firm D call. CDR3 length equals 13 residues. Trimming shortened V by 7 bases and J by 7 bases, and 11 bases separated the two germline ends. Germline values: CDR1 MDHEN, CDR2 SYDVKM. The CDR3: CASNMAENSPLHF. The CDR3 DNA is TGTGCCAGCAACATGGCTGAGAATTCACCCCTCCACTTT.

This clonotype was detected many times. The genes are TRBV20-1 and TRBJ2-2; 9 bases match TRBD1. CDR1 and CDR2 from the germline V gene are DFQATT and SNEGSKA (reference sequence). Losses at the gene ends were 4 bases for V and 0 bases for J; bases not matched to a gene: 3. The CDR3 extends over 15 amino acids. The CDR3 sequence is CSATTGGANTGELFF. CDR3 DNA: TGCAGTGCTACCACAGGGGGCGCGAACACCGGGGAGCTGTTTTTT.

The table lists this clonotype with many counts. CDR3 in amino acids: CASSFFSASNTGELFF. CDR3 DNA: TGTGCCAGCAGTTTCTTTTCGGCCTCGAACACCGGGGAGCTGTTTTTT. This chain links TRBV12-3 or TRBV12-4 with TRBJ2-2, with unresolved D. The CDR3 has 16 amino acids. Trimming stripped 3 bases from V and 0 bases from J, with 11 bases between.

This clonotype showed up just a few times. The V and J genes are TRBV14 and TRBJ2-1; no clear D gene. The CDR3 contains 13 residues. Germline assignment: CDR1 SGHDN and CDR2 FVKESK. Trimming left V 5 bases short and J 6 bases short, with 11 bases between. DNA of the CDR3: TGTGCCAGCAGCTATCTAGGATCCAATGAGCAGTTCTTC. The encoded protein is CASSYLGSNEQFF.

CDR3 amino acids: CASSVGTGFGETQYF. The CDR3 nucleotides read TGTGCCAGCAGCGTAGGGACAGGGTTCGGCGAGACCCAGTACTTC. The V gene is TRBV9, the J gene TRBJ2-5; TRBD1 aligns across 8 bases. This CDR3 is built from 15 residues. Germline CDR1 SGDLS, CDR2 YYNGEE. With V trimmed by 0 bases and J by 5 bases, 6 bases remained unmatched.

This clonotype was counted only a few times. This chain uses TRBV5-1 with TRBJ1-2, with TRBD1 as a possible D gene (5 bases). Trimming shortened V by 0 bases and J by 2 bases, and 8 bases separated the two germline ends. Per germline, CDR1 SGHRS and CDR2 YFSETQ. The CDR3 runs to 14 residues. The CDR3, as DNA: TGCGCCAGCAGCTTGGGCGGGGGAAACTATGGCTACACCTTC. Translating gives CASSLGGGNYGYTF.

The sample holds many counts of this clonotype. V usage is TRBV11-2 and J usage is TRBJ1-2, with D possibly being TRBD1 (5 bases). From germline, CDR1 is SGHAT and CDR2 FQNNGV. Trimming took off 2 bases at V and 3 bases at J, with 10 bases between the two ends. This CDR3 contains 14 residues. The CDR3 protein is CASSLTRGDYGYTF. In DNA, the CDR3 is TGTGCCAGCAGCTTAACTCGGGGGGACTATGGCTACACCTTC.

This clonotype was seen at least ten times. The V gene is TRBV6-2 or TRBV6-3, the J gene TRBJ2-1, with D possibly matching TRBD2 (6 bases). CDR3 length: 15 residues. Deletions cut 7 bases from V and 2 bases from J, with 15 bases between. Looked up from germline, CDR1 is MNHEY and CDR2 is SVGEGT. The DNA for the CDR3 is TGTGCCAGCACCCTAAGACTAGGCCCCTACAATGAGCAGTTCTTC. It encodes CASTLRLGPYNEQFF.

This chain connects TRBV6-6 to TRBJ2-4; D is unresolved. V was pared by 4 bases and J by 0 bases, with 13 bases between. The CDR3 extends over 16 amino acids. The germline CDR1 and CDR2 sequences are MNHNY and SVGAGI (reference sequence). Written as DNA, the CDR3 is TGTGCCAGCAGTTCCGGACGGCCCCTAGCCAAAAACATTCAGTACTTC. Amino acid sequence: CASSSGRPLAKNIQYF.

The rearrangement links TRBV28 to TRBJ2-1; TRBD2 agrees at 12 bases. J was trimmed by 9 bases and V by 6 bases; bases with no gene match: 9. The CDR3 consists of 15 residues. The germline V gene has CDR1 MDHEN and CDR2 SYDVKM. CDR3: CASSKLAGGGGEQFF. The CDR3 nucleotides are TGTGCCAGCAGCAAACTAGCGGGGGGAGGTGGTGAGCAGTTCTTC.

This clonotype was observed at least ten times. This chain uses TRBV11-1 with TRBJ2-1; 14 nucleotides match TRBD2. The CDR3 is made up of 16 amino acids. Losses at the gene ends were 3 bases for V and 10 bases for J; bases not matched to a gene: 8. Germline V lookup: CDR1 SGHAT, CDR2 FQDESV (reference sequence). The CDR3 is CASSFLGLAGGWEQFF. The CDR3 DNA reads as TGTGCCAGCAGCTTCCTCGGACTAGCGGGGGGTTGGGAGCAGTTCTTC. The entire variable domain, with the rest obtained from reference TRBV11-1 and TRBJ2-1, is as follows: EAEVAQSPRYKITEKSQAVAFWCDPISGHATLYWYRQILGQGPELLVQFQDESVVDDSQLPKDRFSAERLKGVDSTLKIQPAELGDSAMYLCASSFLGLAGGWEQFFGPGTRLTVL.

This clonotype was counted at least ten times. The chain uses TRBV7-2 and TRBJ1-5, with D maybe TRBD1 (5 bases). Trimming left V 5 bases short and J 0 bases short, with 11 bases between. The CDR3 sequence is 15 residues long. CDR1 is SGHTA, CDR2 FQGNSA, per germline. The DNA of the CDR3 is TGTGCCAGCAGCCGGGGGAGGTATAGCAATCAGCCCCAGCATTTT. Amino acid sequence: CASSRGRYSNQPQHF.

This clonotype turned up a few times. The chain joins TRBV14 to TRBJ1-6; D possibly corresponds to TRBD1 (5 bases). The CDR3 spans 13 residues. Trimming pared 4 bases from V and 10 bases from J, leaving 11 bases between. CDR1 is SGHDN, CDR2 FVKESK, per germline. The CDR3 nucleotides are TGTGCCAGCAGCCCGAATAGGGGATCACCCCTCCACTTT. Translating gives CASSPNRGSPLHF.